This passage covers 11 T cell receptor beta chains from one sample sequenced in a study of cytomegalovirus exposure and HLA in healthy donors. The assay was immunoSEQ multiplex PCR, and TCRdb's table has in-frame clones only and misses some. The data contain under 300,000 clones, roughly 89% of them singletons. The sequencing sample was made of PBMCs. The receptors stem from a woman between 18 and 29 years old in good health and CMV-seronegative.

CDR3 sequence reads: CASATGPSGANVLTF. The CDR3 DNA is TGTGCCAGCGCCACAGGGCCCTCTGGGGCCAACGTCCTGACTTTC. This chain joins TRBV27 and TRBJ2-6; possible D gene TRBD1, 6 bases. V lost 8 bases to trimming and J lost 0 bases, with 11 bases between them. This CDR3 has 15 amino acids. Germline CDR1 is MNHEY and CDR2 is SMNVEV (reference sequence).

This clone has just a few counts. The chain employs TRBV23-1 and TRBJ2-7; 7 nucleotides line up with TRBD1. TRBV23-1 counts as an open reading frame of uncertain function. This CDR3 region has 13 residues. The trim removed 9 bases at V and 2 bases at J, leaving 7 bases unmatched. CDR3 DNA: TGCGCCAGACCGGGACAGCCTACCTACGAGCAGTACGTC. Amino acid sequence: CARPGQPTYEQYV.

This chain joins TRBV29-1 and TRBJ1-1; 8 nucleotides match TRBD1. V shed 6 bases and J 5 bases; nucleotides not matched to a gene: 5. From germline, CDR1 is SQVTM and CDR2 ANQGSEA. The CDR3 has 12 residues. The CDR3 is CSVATGVTEAFF. The CDR3 DNA reads as TGCAGCGTAGCGACAGGGGTGACTGAAGCTTTCTTT.

The chain recombines TRBV4-1 with TRBJ1-2, with TRBD1 identical over 8 bases. V lost 0 bases and J lost 4; bases outside the gene matches: 7. Germline V gives CDR1 MGHRA, CDR2 YSYEKL. The CDR3 runs 16 residues. Here the CDR3 DNA reads TGCGCCAGCAGCCAAGACTGGTCGACAGGGGCCTATGGCTACACCTTC. Its protein product is CASSQDWSTGAYGYTF.

The gene calls are TRBV19 and TRBJ2-5; tentatively, D is TRBD2 (5 bases). Trimming took 8 bases from V and 1 from J, leaving 14 bases between them. This CDR3 has 14 amino acids. CDR1 LNHDA and CDR2 SQIVND come from the germline V gene (reference sequence). The CDR3 DNA follows: TGTGCCAGTCGACGGGGTTCGGGCCAAGAGACCCAGTACTTC. Translation gives CASRRGSGQETQYF.

This chain uses TRBV7-2 with TRBJ1-2, with D unresolved. The V gene lost 4 bases and the J gene lost 4 bases, with 16 bases spanning the gap. The CDR3 runs 15 residues. Germline values: CDR1 SGHTA, CDR2 FQGNSA. This CDR3 is CASSSTDTALYGYTF. DNA for the CDR3: TGTGCCAGCAGCTCAACCGACACGGCCCTCTATGGCTACACCTTC.

The V call is TRBV30, the J call TRBJ1-2; D is perhaps TRBD1 (6 bases). Trimming took off 3 bases at V and 5 bases at J, with 16 bases between the two ends. This CDR3 is 14 amino acids long. CDR1 is GTSNPN, CDR2 SVGIG, per germline (reference sequence). The CDR3 DNA reads TGTGCCTGGAGGATCACAGGGACAAGTTATGGCTACACCTTC. As protein: CAWRITGTSYGYTF.

This clone has a single count. The rearrangement links TRBV5-1 to TRBJ1-5, with 7 bases fitting TRBD1. The J segment lost 0 bases and the V segment lost 1 base, leaving 13 bases of the junction unmatched. The CDR3 covers 19 residues. Germline V gene lookup returns CDR1 SGHRS and CDR2 YFSETQ. DNA for the CDR3: TGCGCCAGCAGCTTGCCGGGACAGCAGACCTCGAATAGCAATCAGCCCCAGCATTTT. It codes for CASSLPGQQTSNSNQPQHF.

This chain uses TRBV5-6 with TRBJ1-1; D is undetermined. The germline V gene encodes CDR1 SGHDT and CDR2 YYEEEE. The CDR3 has 16 amino acids. Trimming stripped 4 bases from V and 1 base from J, with 17 bases between. The CDR3 loop reads CASSTLSGIGNTEAFF. DNA for the CDR3: TGTGCCAGCAGCACGCTCTCGGGGATTGGGAACACTGAAGCTTTCTTT. Together with reference TRBV5-6 and TRBJ1-1, the CDR3 gives the full variable domain: DAGVTQSPTHLIKTRGQQVTLRCSPKSGHDTVSWYQQALGQGPQFIFQYYEEEERQRGNFPDRFSGHQFPNYSSELNVNALLLGDSALYLCASSTLSGIGNTEAFFGQGTRLTVV.

The V gene is TRBV2, the J gene TRBJ1-2, with 11 positions matching TRBD1. The germline V gene has CDR1 SNHLY and CDR2 FYNNEI. CDR3 length: 17 residues. V trimming: 4 bases; J trimming: 4 bases; junction bases outside the gene matches: 11. DNA for the CDR3: TGTGCCAGCAGTGGAACCCCCGGGACAGGGGGGGTCTATGGCTACACCTTC. Its protein product is CASSGTPGTGGVYGYTF.

This clone was counted a few times. V usage is TRBV15 and J usage is TRBJ1-2; D ambiguous. The V end lost 4 bases, the J end lost 1 base, and 4 bases lay between the germline ends. This CDR3 comprises 12 residues. Per germline, CDR1 LNHNV and CDR2 YYDKDF (reference sequence). CDR3 sequence (DNA): TGTGCCACCAGCAACAGTAACTATGGCTACACCTTC. Its protein is CATSNSNYGYTF.